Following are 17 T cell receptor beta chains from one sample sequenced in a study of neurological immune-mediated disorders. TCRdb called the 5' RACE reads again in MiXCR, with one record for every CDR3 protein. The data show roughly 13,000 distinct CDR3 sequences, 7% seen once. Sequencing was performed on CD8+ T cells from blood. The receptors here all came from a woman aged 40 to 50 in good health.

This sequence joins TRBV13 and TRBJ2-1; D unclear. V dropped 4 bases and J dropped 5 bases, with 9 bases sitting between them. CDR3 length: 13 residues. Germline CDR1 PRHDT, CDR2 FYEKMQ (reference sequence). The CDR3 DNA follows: TGTGCCAGCAGCTCCCCGAGACACAATGAGCAGTTCTTC. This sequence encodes CASSSPRHNEQFF.

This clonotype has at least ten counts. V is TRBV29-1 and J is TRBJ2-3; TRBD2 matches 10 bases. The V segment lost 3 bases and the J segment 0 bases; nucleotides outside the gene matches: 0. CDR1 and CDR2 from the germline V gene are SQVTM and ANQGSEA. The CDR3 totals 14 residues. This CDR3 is CSVEGLASTDTQYF. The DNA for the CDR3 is TGCAGCGTTGAGGGACTAGCGAGCACAGATACGCAGTATTTT.

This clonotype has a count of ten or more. DNA for the CDR3: TGTGCCACGAAACAGGGAAACACTGAAGCTTTCTTT. This codes for CATKQGNTEAFF. The chain links TRBV18 to TRBJ1-1; D is perhaps TRBD1 (6 bases). The germline V gene has CDR1 KGHSH and CDR2 LQKENI. This CDR3 is built from 12 residues. V lost 10 bases and J 2 bases, leaving 11 bases between the germline ends.

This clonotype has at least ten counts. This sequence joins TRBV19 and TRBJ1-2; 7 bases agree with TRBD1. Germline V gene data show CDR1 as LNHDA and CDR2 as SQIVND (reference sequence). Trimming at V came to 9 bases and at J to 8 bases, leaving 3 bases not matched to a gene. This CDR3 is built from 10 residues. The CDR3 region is CASGTVGYTF. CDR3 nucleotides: TGTGCCAGCGGGACAGTCGGCTACACCTTC.

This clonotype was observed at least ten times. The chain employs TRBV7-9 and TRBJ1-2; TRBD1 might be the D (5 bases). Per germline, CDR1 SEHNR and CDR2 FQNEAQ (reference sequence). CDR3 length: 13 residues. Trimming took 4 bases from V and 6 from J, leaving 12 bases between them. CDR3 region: CASSWAGADGYTF. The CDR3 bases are TGTGCCAGCAGCTGGGCCGGGGCGGATGGCTACACCTTC.

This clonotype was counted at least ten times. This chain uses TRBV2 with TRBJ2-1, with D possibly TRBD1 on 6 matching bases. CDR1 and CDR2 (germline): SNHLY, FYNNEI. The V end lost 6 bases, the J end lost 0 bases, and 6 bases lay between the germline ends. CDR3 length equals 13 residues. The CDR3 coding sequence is TGTGCCAGCAGGGACAGCTCCTACAATGAGCAGTTCTTC. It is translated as CASRDSSYNEQFF. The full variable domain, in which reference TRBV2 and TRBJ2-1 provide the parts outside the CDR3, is EPEVTQTPSHQVTQMGQEVILRCVPISNHLYFYWYRQILGQKVEFLVSFYNNEISEKSEIFDDQFSVERPDGSNFTLKIRSTKLEDSAMYFCASRDSSYNEQFFGPGTRLTVL.

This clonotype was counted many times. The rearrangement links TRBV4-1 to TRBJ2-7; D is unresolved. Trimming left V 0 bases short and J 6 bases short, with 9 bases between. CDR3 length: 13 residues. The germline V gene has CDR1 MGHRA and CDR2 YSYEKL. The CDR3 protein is CASSQDPGVEQYF. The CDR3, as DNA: TGCGCCAGCAGCCAAGATCCCGGCGTCGAGCAGTACTTC.

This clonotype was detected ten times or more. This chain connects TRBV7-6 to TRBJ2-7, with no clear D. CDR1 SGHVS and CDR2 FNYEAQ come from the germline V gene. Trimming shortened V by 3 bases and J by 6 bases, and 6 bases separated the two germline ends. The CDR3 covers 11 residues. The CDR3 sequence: CASSFKGEQYF. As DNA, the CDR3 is TGTGCCAGCAGCTTCAAAGGCGAGCAGTACTTC.

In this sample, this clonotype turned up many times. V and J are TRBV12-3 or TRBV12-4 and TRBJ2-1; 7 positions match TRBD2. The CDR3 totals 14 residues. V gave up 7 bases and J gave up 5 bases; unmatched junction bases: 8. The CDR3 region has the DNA TGTGCCAGCACCTCGGCAGGGACTAACAATGAGCAGTTCTTC. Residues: CASTSAGTNNEQFF.

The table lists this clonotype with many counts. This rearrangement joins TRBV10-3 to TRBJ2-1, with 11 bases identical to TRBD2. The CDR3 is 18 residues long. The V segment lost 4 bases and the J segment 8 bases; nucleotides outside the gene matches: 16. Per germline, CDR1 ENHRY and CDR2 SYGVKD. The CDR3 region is CAISGPQGLAESVDEQFF. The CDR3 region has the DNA TGTGCCATCAGTGGACCCCAGGGACTAGCGGAGTCGGTTGATGAGCAGTTCTTC.

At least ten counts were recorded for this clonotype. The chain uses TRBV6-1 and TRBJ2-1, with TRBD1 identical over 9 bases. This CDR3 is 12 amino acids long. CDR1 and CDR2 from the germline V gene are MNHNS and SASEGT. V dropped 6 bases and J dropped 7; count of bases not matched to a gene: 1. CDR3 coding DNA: TGTGCCAGCAGGGACAGGGGAAATGAGCAGTTCTTC. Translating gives CASRDRGNEQFF.

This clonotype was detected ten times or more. As DNA, the CDR3 is TGCGCCAGCAGCCCGGTGACAGACAGGGACTCCACCGGGGAGCTGTTTTTT. Its translation is CASSPVTDRDSTGELFF. This sequence joins TRBV5-1 and TRBJ2-2; perhaps TRBD1 as D (7 bases). The CDR3 has 17 amino acids. Trimming took off 4 bases at V and 4 bases at J, with 20 bases between the two ends. Per the germline V gene, CDR1 is SGHRS and CDR2 is YFSETQ.

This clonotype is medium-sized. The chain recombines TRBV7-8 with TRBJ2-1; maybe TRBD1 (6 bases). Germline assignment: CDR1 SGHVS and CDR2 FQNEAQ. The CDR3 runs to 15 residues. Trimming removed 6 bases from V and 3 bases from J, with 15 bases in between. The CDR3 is CASRLRQGYYNEQFF. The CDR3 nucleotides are TGTGCCAGCAGACTTAGGCAGGGGTACTACAATGAGCAGTTCTTC.

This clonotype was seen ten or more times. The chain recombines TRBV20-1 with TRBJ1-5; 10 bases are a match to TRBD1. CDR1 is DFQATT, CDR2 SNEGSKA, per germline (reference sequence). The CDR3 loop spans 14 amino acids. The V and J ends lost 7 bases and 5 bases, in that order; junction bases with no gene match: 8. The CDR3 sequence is CSGQGARSDQPQHF. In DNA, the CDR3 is TGCAGTGGACAGGGGGCGCGTTCCGATCAGCCCCAGCATTTT.

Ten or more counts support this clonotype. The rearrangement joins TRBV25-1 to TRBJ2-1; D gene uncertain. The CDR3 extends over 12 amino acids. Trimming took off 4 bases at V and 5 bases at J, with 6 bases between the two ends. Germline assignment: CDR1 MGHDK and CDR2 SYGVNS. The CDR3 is CASSATDNEQFF. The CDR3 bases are TGTGCCAGCAGTGCCACTGACAATGAGCAGTTCTTC. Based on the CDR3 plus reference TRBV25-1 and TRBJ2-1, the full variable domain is EADIYQTPRYLVIGTGKKITLECSQTMGHDKMYWYQQDPGMELHLIHYSYGVNSTEKGDLSSESTVSRIRTEHFPLTLESARPSHTSQYLCASSATDNEQFFGPGTRLTVL.

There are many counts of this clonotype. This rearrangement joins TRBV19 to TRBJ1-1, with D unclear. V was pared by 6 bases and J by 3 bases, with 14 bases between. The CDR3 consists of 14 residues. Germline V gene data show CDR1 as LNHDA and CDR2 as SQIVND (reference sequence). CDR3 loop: CASSPRKYDTEAFF. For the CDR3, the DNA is TGTGCCAGTAGCCCGAGAAAATATGACACTGAAGCTTTCTTT.

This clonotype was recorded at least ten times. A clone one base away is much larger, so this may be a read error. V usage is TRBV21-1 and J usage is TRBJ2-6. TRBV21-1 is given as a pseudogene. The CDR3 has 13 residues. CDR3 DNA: TGTGCCAGCAAATGGTCTGGGGCCAACGTCCTGACTTTC. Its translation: CASKWSGANVLTF.